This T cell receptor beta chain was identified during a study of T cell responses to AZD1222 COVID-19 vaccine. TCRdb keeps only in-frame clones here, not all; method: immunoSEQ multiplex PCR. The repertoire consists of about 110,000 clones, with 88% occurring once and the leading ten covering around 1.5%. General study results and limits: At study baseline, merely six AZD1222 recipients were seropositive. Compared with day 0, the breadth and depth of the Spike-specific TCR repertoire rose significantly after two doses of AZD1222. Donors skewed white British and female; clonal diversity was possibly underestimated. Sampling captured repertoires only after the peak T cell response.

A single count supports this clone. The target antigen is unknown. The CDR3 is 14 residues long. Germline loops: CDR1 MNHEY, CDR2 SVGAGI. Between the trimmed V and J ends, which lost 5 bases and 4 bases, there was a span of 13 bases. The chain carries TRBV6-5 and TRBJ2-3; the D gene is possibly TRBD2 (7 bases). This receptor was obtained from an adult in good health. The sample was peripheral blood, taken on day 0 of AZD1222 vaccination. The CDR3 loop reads CASSPSGGSDTQYF. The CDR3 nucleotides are TGTGCCAGCAGTCCATCGGGGGGCTCAGATACGCAGTATTTT.